The clone carrying this T cell receptor beta chain was seen a single time. Its antigen is undetermined. Per germline, CDR1 SGHTA and CDR2 FQGNSA. V dropped 0 bases and J dropped 7 bases, with 13 bases sitting between them. The CDR3 loop spans 16 amino acids. This entry belongs to a study of T cell responses to AZD1222 COVID-19 vaccine. The study's findings and limits: Donor demographics were predominantly white British with a female majority; clonal diversity may be underestimated.

The protocol was immunoSEQ multiplex PCR, while the TCRdb copy is restricted to in-frame clones and leaves out a portion. This table has around 120,000 clones, 80% to 95% appearing once. The rearrangement joins TRBV7-2 to TRBJ1-6; a weak D match, TRBD1 (5 bases). The TCR sequence derives from an adult in good health. The sequencing used peripheral blood, collected on day 0 of AZD1222 vaccination. The CDR3 nucleotides are TGTGCCAGCAGCTTAGCGCAGCCCAGGGTAAATTCACCCCTCCACTTT. It encodes CASSLAQPRVNSPLHF.